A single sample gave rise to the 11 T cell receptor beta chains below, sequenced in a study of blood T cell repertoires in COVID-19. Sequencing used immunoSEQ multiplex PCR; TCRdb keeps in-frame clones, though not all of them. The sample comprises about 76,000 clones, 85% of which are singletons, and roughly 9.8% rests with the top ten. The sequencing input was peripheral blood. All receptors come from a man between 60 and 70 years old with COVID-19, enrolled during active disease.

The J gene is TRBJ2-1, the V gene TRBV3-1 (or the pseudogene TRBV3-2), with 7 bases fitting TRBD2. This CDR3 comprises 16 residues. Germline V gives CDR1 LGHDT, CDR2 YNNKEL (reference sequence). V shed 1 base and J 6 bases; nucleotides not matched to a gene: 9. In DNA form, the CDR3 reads TGTGCCAGCAGCCAAGGATCAGGACTAGGAGGCAATGAGCAGTTCTTC. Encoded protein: CASSQGSGLGGNEQFF.

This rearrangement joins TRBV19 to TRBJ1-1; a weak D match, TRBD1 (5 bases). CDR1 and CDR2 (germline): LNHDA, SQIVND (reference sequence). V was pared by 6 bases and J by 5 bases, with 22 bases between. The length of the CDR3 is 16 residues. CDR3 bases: TGTGCCAGTAGCAGGACGGGGGGACTGACCGGAACTGAAGCTTTCTTT. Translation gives CASSRTGGLTGTEAFF. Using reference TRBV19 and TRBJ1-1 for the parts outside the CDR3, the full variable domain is DGGITQSPKYLFRKEGQNVTLSCEQNLNHDAMYWYRQDPGQGLRLIYYSQIVNDFQKGDIAEGYSVSREKKESFPLTVTSAQKNPTAFYLCASSRTGGLTGTEAFFGQGTRLTVV.

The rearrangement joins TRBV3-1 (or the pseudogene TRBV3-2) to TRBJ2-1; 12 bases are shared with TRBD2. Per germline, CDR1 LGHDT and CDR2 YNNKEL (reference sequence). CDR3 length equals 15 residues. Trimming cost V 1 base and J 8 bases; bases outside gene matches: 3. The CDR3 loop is CASSQGLAGADEQFF. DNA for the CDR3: TGTGCCAGCAGCCAAGGACTAGCGGGGGCCGATGAGCAGTTCTTC.

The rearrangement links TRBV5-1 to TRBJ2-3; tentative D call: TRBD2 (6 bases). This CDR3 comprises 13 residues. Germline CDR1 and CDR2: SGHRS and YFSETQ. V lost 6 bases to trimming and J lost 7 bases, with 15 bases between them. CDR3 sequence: CASNGGLAYTQYF. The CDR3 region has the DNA TGCGCCAGCAACGGGGGATTAGCATATACGCAGTATTTT.

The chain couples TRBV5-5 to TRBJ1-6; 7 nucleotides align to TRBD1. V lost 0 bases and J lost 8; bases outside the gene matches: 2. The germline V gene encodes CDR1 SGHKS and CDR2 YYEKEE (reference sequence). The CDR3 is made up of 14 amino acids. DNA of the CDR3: TGTGCCAGCAGCTTGGAGGGGGCGGATTCACCCCTCCACTTT. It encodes CASSLEGADSPLHF.

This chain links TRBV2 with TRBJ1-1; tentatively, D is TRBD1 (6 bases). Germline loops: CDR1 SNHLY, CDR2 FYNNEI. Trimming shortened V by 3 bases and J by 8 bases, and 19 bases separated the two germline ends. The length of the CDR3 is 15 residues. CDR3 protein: CASSDSGTPIAEAFF. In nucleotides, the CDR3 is TGTGCCAGCAGTGACTCCGGGACACCTATAGCCGAAGCTTTCTTT. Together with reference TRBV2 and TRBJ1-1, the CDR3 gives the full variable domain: EPEVTQTPSHQVTQMGQEVILRCVPISNHLYFYWYRQILGQKVEFLVSFYNNEISEKSEIFDDQFSVERPDGSNFTLKIRSTKLEDSAMYFCASSDSGTPIAEAFFGQGTRLTVV.

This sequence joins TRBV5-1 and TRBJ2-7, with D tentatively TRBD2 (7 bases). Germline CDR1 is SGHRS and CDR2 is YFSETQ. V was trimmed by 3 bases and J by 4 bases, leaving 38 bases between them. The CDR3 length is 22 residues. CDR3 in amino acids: CASSSRAPLREGVRGFTYEQYF. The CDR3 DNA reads TGCGCCAGCAGCTCGAGGGCCCCGCTAAGGGAGGGGGTGAGAGGGTTCACGTACGAGCAGTACTTC.

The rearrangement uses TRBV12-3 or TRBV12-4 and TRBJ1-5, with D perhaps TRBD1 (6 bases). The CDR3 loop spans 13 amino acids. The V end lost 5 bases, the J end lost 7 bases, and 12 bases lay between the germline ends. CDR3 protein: CASSGTTRQPQHF. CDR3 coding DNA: TGTGCCAGCAGTGGGACAACCAGGCAGCCCCAGCATTTT.

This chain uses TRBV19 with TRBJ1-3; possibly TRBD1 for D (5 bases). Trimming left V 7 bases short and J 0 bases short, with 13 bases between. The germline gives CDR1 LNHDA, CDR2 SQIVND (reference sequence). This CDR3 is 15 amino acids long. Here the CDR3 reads CASISRVYSGNTIYF. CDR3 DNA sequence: TGTGCCAGTATCTCCAGGGTGTACTCTGGAAACACCATATATTTT.

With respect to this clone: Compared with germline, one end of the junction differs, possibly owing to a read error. The CDR3 reads CASSMIEGHVIAF. For the CDR3, the DNA is TGTGCCAGTAGTATGATCGAGGGACATGTAATCGCCTTC. The rearrangement uses TRBV19 and TRBJ1-2; maybe TRBD1 (6 bases). This CDR3 has 13 amino acids. Germline CDR1 LNHDA, CDR2 SQIVND (reference sequence).

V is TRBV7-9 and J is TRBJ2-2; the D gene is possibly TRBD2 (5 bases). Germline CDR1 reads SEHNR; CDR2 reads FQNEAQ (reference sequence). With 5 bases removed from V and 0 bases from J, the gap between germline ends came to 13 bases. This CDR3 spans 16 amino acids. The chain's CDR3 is CASSPLASANTGELFF. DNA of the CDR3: TGTGCCAGCAGCCCCTTAGCGAGTGCGAACACCGGGGAGCTGTTTTTT.